Each of the 18 T cell receptor beta chains below was sequenced from the same sample in a study of blood T cell repertoires in COVID-19. Clones were sequenced by immunoSEQ multiplex PCR, and TCRdb holds only the in-frame ones, with some missing. The data contain about 29,000 clones, almost 85% of them singletons. Sequencing was performed on peripheral blood. These receptors were obtained from a man of 80 years or more with active COVID-19.

The V gene is TRBV18, the J gene TRBJ2-1; 7 bases match TRBD1. The CDR3 has 14 residues. Germline lookup yields CDR1 KGHSH and CDR2 LQKENI. The J segment lost 6 bases and the V segment lost 3 bases, leaving 5 bases of the junction unmatched. The CDR3 region has the DNA TGTGCCAGCTCACCGGGACAGAAAATCAATGAGCAGTTCTTC. It is translated as CASSPGQKINEQFF.

The rearrangement uses TRBV5-6 and TRBJ2-7; 9 bases line up with TRBD1. After removal of 0 bases from V and 2 bases from J, the junction contained 0 bases not matched to a gene. This CDR3 spans 14 amino acids. Germline V gene lookup returns CDR1 SGHDT and CDR2 YYEEEE. The DNA for the CDR3 is TGTGCCAGCAGCTTGGGACAGGGGGCCTACGAGCAGTACTTC. Translating it yields CASSLGQGAYEQYF.

The CDR3 DNA is TGTGCCACCAGCAGAGGCGGGGGGGCTCTCAATGAGCAGTTCTTC. It specifies CATSRGGGALNEQFF. The chain combines TRBV15 with TRBJ2-1, with TRBD2 matching 9 bases. V lost 1 base to trimming and J lost 6 bases; unmatched junction nucleotides: 4. From germline, CDR1 is LNHNV and CDR2 YYDKDF (reference sequence). The CDR3 is 15 residues long.

V usage is TRBV19 and J usage is TRBJ1-3; D is undetermined. The V and J ends lost 7 bases and 1 base respectively, with 14 bases between them. This CDR3 is built from 15 residues. Germline CDR1 LNHDA, CDR2 SQIVND (reference sequence). The CDR3 nucleotides read TGTGCCAGTACCTCCTCGGGGATTTCTGGAAACACCATATATTTT. This sequence encodes CASTSSGISGNTIYF.

CDR3 DNA sequence: TGCGCCAGCAGCCAAGATCCGGGGGGGTACACCGGGGAGCTGTTTTTT. It translates to CASSQDPGGYTGELFF. The chain carries TRBV4-1 and TRBJ2-2; 8 bases match TRBD2. With V trimmed by 0 bases and J by 3 bases, 3 bases remained unmatched. Germline-derived CDR1 and CDR2 are MGHRA and YSYEKL. This CDR3 comprises 16 residues.

The J gene is TRBJ1-2, the V gene TRBV11-1, with D tentatively TRBD1 (6 bases). The ends were cut back, 5 bases at V and 10 bases at J, with 17 bases in the middle. The CDR3 length is 13 residues. Germline assignment: CDR1 SGHAT and CDR2 FQDESV (reference sequence). The CDR3 reads CASSTAGDGFYTF. As DNA, the CDR3 is TGTGCCAGCAGCACAGCAGGGGACGGGTTCTACACCTTC.

This chain joins TRBV6-6 and TRBJ2-7; 10 positions agree with TRBD2. CDR1 is MNHNY and CDR2 is SVGAGI in the germline V gene (reference sequence). V trimming: 5 bases; J trimming: 0 bases; junction bases outside the gene matches: 4. The CDR3 sequence is 15 residues long. For the CDR3, the DNA is TGTGCCAGCAGTAAGGTAGCGGGGGGCTCCTACGAGCAGTACTTC. Translation gives CASSKVAGGSYEQYF.

This clone was seen a few times. The chain couples TRBV19 to TRBJ2-2; no clear D gene. There are 12 residues in the CDR3. Germline assignment: CDR1 LNHDA and CDR2 SQIVND (reference sequence). Trimming removed 5 bases from V and 6 bases from J, with 7 bases in between. In nucleotides, the CDR3 is TGTGCCAGTAGTCCTGGAGCCGGGGAGCTGTTTTTT. Translated: CASSPGAGELFF.

The rearrangement joins TRBV11-2 to TRBJ2-7; TRBD2 matches at 7 bases. This CDR3 is built from 16 residues. With 1 base clipped from V and 2 bases from J, the junction kept 8 bases outside the gene matches. Germline loops: CDR1 SGHAT, CDR2 FQNNGV. As DNA, the CDR3 is TGTGCCAGCAGCTTAGGGGAGAGCGGGGCGGCCTACGAGCAGTACTTC. This sequence encodes CASSLGESGAAYEQYF.

J is TRBJ2-7 and V is TRBV6-1, with TRBD1 as a possible D gene (6 bases). This CDR3 is built from 16 residues. Per germline, CDR1 MNHNS and CDR2 SASEGT. Trimming stripped 2 bases from V and 0 bases from J, with 14 bases between. CDR3 bases: TGTGCCAGCAGTGAATTCGGACAGTACTTCTCCTACGAGCAGTACTTC. Translated, it gives CASSEFGQYFSYEQYF.

The rearrangement links TRBV6-5 to TRBJ1-1; 7 nucleotides line up with TRBD1. The trim removed 8 bases at V and 4 bases at J, leaving 7 bases unmatched. Germline V gives CDR1 MNHEY, CDR2 SVGAGI. The CDR3 loop spans 13 amino acids. Here the CDR3 reads CASGLYRGTEAFF. CDR3 coding DNA: TGTGCCAGCGGACTATACAGGGGCACTGAAGCTTTCTTT.

This chain uses TRBV3-1 (or the pseudogene TRBV3-2) with TRBJ1-2; D is undetermined. V was pared by 1 base and J by 0 bases, with 6 bases between. The CDR3 consists of 14 residues. The germline gives CDR1 LGHDT, CDR2 YNNKEL (reference sequence). CDR3 nucleotide sequence: TGTGCCAGCAGCCAAGTCGACTCTAACTATGGCTACACCTTC. As protein: CASSQVDSNYGYTF.

This clone was detected a few times. This rearrangement joins TRBV5-1 to TRBJ1-1; TRBD1 is a possible D gene (5 bases). The CDR3 is 15 amino acids. Germline lookup yields CDR1 SGHRS and CDR2 YFSETQ. Deletions cut 0 bases from V and 2 bases from J, with 11 bases between. The DNA of the CDR3 is TGCGCCAGCAGCTTGGCTGCGGGGGGTAACACTGAAGCTTTCTTT. Its translation: CASSLAAGGNTEAFF.

The rearrangement joins TRBV4-2 to TRBJ2-1; 8 bases agree with TRBD1. CDR1 and CDR2 (germline): LGHNA, YNFKEQ. V was pared by 0 bases and J by 9 bases, with 7 bases of the junction left unmatched. The CDR3 runs 15 residues. The CDR3 spells CASSQELAGGREQFF. CDR3 coding DNA: TGTGCCAGCAGCCAAGAGTTGGCAGGGGGCCGTGAGCAGTTCTTC.

This clone was seen a few times. V and J are TRBV10-3 and TRBJ2-7; unclear D gene. This CDR3 has 12 amino acids. CDR1 and CDR2 from the germline V gene are ENHRY and SYGVKD. V lost 4 bases, J lost 2 bases, and 6 bases lay in between. In DNA, the CDR3 is TGTGCCATCAGTGGGCAGACCTACGAGCAGTACTTC. Its protein is CAISGQTYEQYF.

The chain has TRBV7-8 and TRBJ1-5, with D perhaps TRBD1 (6 bases). This CDR3 has 13 amino acids. The germline V and J ends were trimmed by 1 base and 12 bases, with 13 bases remaining between them. The V gene's germline CDR1 is SGHVS and CDR2 FQNEAQ. CDR3 sequence (DNA): TGTGCCAGCAGCTTAGATTGGGGGCCTCGCCAGCATTTT. Protein sequence: CASSLDWGPRQHF.

The chain recombines TRBV7-9 with TRBJ1-4; tentative D call: TRBD1 (5 bases). Trimming pared 1 base from V and 5 bases from J, leaving 11 bases between. CDR3 length equals 15 residues. CDR1 is SEHNR and CDR2 is FQNEAQ in the germline V gene (reference sequence). CDR3: CASSLEGAGNEKLFF. CDR3 coding DNA: TGTGCCAGCAGCTTAGAAGGGGCTGGGAATGAAAAACTGTTTTTT.

This chain joins TRBV5-5 and TRBJ2-7; D may be TRBD2 (5 bases). Germline V CDR1 and CDR2: SGHKS, YYEKEE (reference sequence). The CDR3 loop spans 12 amino acids. Trimming shortened V by 2 bases and J by 4 bases, and 7 bases separated the two germline ends. CDR3 region: CASSFTGYEQYF. In nucleotides, the CDR3 is TGTGCCAGCAGCTTCACGGGGTACGAGCAGTACTTC.